One and the same sample provided the 28 T cell receptor beta chains below, sequenced in a study of regulatory T cells in long-lasting Graves disease. HTBI primers from iRepertoire and Arm-PCR of CDR3 regions yielded the TCR beta libraries. TCRdb recomputed calls from the multiplex PCR reads with MiXCR, one row per CDR3 protein. The sample has about 500,000 distinct CDR3 sequences, around 15% seen once. Time point denoted: newly diagnosed GD, antithyroid drugs for less than 3 months. The authors made the TCR library using RNA they extracted from PBMCs. The same data also went into a second study, on T cells in Graves' hyperthyroidism and ophthalmopathy.

The specimen comprised peripheral blood mononuclear cells (PBMCs), sampled at new diagnosis, from a patient treated with antithyroid drugs. Source of these receptors: a man in his forties with Graves disease.

V is TRBV11-1 and J is TRBJ2-2; possibly TRBD1 for D (5 bases). CDR1 is SGHAT and CDR2 is FQDESV in the germline V gene (reference sequence). Trimming removed 10 bases from V and 7 bases from J, with 16 bases in between. The length of the CDR3 is 13 residues. In nucleotides, the CDR3 is TGTGCCACAACGCTAGACAGAGGCGGGGAGCTGTTTTTT. Translated, it gives CATTLDRGGELFF.

At least ten counts were recorded for this clonotype. The rearrangement links TRBV28 to TRBJ2-2, with 8 bases matching TRBD1. The trim removed 5 bases at V and 5 bases at J, leaving 4 bases unmatched. The CDR3 is 14 residues long. From germline, CDR1 is MDHEN and CDR2 SYDVKM. The CDR3: CASSPGQETGELFF. As DNA, the CDR3 is TGTGCCAGCAGTCCGGGACAGGAAACCGGGGAGCTGTTTTTT.

This clonotype appeared many times. The V call is TRBV2, the J call TRBJ2-1; D unresolved. This CDR3 has 16 residues. Germline V gene data show CDR1 as SNHLY and CDR2 as FYNNEI. Trimming took off 2 bases at V and 0 bases at J, with 11 bases between the two ends. Written as DNA, the CDR3 is TGTGCCAGCAGTGAACGGGCCATGAGCTCCTACAATGAGCAGTTCTTC. Its protein is CASSERAMSSYNEQFF.

Ten or more counts support this clonotype. V gene TRBV27 combines with J gene TRBJ2-5; D assignment may be TRBD1 or TRBD2 (5 bases each). The V end lost 6 bases, the J end lost 4 bases, and 18 bases lay between the germline ends. Germline CDR1 reads MNHEY; CDR2 reads SMNVEV (reference sequence). There are 15 residues in the CDR3. CDR3 amino acids: CASSRTWGTGETQYF. CDR3 nucleotides: TGTGCCAGCAGCCGAACCTGGGGGACGGGAGAGACCCAGTACTTC.

This clonotype was counted many times. The CDR3 coding sequence is TGTGCCAGCAGCTTAGAGGCAGTTGGTGAGCAGTTCTTC. Translating it yields CASSLEAVGEQFF. V usage is TRBV7-9 and J usage is TRBJ2-1; no definite D call. Trimming took 1 base from V and 9 from J, leaving 10 bases between them. This CDR3 has 13 amino acids. CDR1 and CDR2 from the germline V gene are SEHNR and FQNEAQ (reference sequence).

At least ten counts were recorded for this clonotype. The rearrangement links TRBV5-1 to TRBJ2-1, with a possible D match to TRBD2 (6 bases). There are 14 residues in the CDR3. The V gene lost 7 bases and the J gene lost 6 bases, with 17 bases spanning the gap. Germline CDR1 and CDR2: SGHRS and YFSETQ. This CDR3 reads CASGAGTHGNEQFF. The CDR3 nucleotides read TGCGCCAGCGGCGCCGGGACTCACGGCAATGAGCAGTTCTTC.

There are many counts of this clonotype. The CDR3 is CASSGLPLKETQYF. CDR3 nucleotide sequence: TGTGCCAGCAGCGGACTCCCCCTGAAAGAGACCCAGTACTTC. This chain joins TRBV28 and TRBJ2-5, with D tentatively TRBD2 (5 bases). The CDR3 extends over 14 amino acids. V dropped 6 bases and J dropped 3 bases, with 14 bases sitting between them. The germline V gene encodes CDR1 MDHEN and CDR2 SYDVKM. Together with reference TRBV28 and TRBJ2-5, the CDR3 gives the full variable domain: DVKVTQSSRYLVKRTGEKVFLECVQDMDHENMFWYRQDPGLGLRLIYFSYDVKMKEKGDIPEGYSVSREKKERFSLILESASTNQTSMYLCASSGLPLKETQYFGPGTRLLVL.

This clonotype was detected many times. The V and J genes are TRBV24-1 and TRBJ2-5; D is ambiguous. Germline V gives CDR1 KGHDR, CDR2 SFDVKD. This CDR3 comprises 15 residues. The V end was cut by 4 bases, the J end by 5 bases, with 16 bases between. As DNA, the CDR3 is TGTGCCACCAGTGAAGGGTCCTTTTGGTTGGAGACCCAGTACTTC. This sequence encodes CATSEGSFWLETQYF.

About this clonotype: The junction departs from the called germline gene at one end, perhaps through a read error. This chain joins TRBV5-1 and TRBJ2-3; 9 bases are a match to TRBD2. CDR3 length equals 15 residues. Per the germline V gene, CDR1 is SGHRS and CDR2 is YFSETQ. The CDR3: CASSLPSGNTDTQYF. For the CDR3, the DNA is TGTGCCAGCAGCTTGCCTAGCGGGAACACAGATACGCAGTATTTT.

V and J are TRBV28 and TRBJ1-4; TRBD1 is a possible D gene (5 bases). V lost 2 bases to trimming and J lost 6 bases, with 10 bases between them. The CDR3 runs to 14 residues. Germline V lookup: CDR1 MDHEN, CDR2 SYDVKM. The CDR3 bases are TGTGCCAGCAGTTTAGGGGGGGTCTATGAAAAACTGTTTTTT. This encodes CASSLGGVYEKLFF.

Concerning this clonotype: This could be a read error, since a much larger clone is one nucleotide away. CDR3 in amino acids: CAISDGVSRRNQPQHF. The CDR3 DNA sequence: TGTGCCATCAGTGACGGGGTAAGCAGACGCAATCAGCCCCAGCATTTT. This sequence joins TRBV10-3 and TRBJ1-5; D is undetermined. Trimming left V 3 bases short and J 2 bases short, with 14 bases between. The CDR3 has 16 amino acids. The germline gives CDR1 ENHRY, CDR2 SYGVKD.

This clonotype has at least ten counts. The V and J genes are TRBV7-3 and TRBJ2-5, with 7 nucleotides matching TRBD2. Germline values: CDR1 SGHTA, CDR2 FQGTGA. The CDR3 is made up of 16 amino acids. With 5 bases clipped from V and 2 bases from J, the junction kept 11 bases outside the gene matches. CDR3 DNA sequence: TGTGCCAGCAGCCCCCGGGCTAGCGGAGGGCAAGAGACCCAGTACTTC. It yields the protein CASSPRASGGQETQYF.

This clonotype appeared many times. V and J are TRBV3-1 and TRBJ2-2, with 9 positions matching TRBD2. The CDR3 extends over 14 amino acids. J was trimmed by 5 bases and V by 7 bases; bases with no gene match: 5. Germline CDR1 is LGHDT and CDR2 is YNNKEL (reference sequence). The CDR3: CASTRAGGTGELFF. The CDR3, as DNA: TGTGCCAGCACCAGAGCGGGAGGTACCGGGGAGCTGTTTTTT.

This clonotype showed up many times. V and J are TRBV6-2 or TRBV6-3 and TRBJ2-1, with D tentatively TRBD1 or TRBD2 (5 bases each). The germline V gene encodes CDR1 MNHEY and CDR2 SVGEGT. V lost 0 bases and J lost 9, with 12 bases in between. The CDR3 runs to 14 residues. DNA for the CDR3: TGTGCCAGCAGTTACTCAGGTTCGGGGCGTGAGCAGTTCTTC. It encodes CASSYSGSGREQFF.

This clonotype was detected many times. The J gene is TRBJ2-2, the V gene TRBV19; 8 bases agree with TRBD1. V trimming: 6 bases; J trimming: 3 bases; junction bases outside the gene matches: 6. Germline-derived CDR1 and CDR2 are LNHDA and SQIVND (reference sequence). The CDR3 extends over 15 amino acids. This CDR3 is CASRKTGVDTGELFF. The CDR3 DNA reads as TGTGCCAGTAGAAAGACAGGGGTAGACACCGGGGAGCTGTTTTTT.

In its sample, this clonotype was seen many times. This sequence joins TRBV11-2 and TRBJ2-7; possible D gene TRBD2, 5 bases. Germline V gives CDR1 SGHAT, CDR2 FQNNGV. Deletions cut 5 bases from V and 6 bases from J, with 20 bases between. CDR3 length equals 15 residues. The CDR3 loop is CASSPQRQITGEQYF. The CDR3 DNA sequence: TGTGCCAGCAGCCCCCAGCGGCAGATTACTGGCGAGCAGTACTTC.

This clonotype was observed many times. The chain couples TRBV7-2 to TRBJ2-7; no reliable D call. Germline loops: CDR1 SGHTA, CDR2 FQGNSA. V was pared by 1 base and J by 5 bases, with 6 bases between. The CDR3 spans 12 residues. CDR3 region: CASSLGLDEQYF. CDR3 DNA: TGTGCCAGCAGCTTAGGTTTAGACGAGCAGTACTTC.

The chain uses TRBV20-1 and TRBJ2-1, with D tentatively TRBD2 (5 bases). The CDR3 contains 14 residues. Per the germline V gene, CDR1 is DFQATT and CDR2 is SNEGSKA (reference sequence). CDR3: CSAGPVSSYNEQFF. DNA of the CDR3: TGCAGCGCGGGCCCCGTGAGCTCCTACAATGAGCAGTTCTTC.

This chain joins TRBV7-3 and TRBJ2-7, with D perhaps matching TRBD2 (6 bases). Trimming removed 5 bases from V and 7 bases from J, with 15 bases in between. Germline CDR1 and CDR2: SGHTA and FQGTGA. The CDR3 contains 13 residues. The CDR3: CASSPRGSGEQYF. For the CDR3, the DNA is TGTGCCAGCAGCCCACGGGGGAGTGGGGAGCAGTACTTC.

This chain uses TRBV4-1 with TRBJ2-7, with D possibly TRBD2 on 7 matching bases. The CDR3 runs to 14 residues. Between the trimmed V and J ends, which lost 3 bases and 6 bases, there was a span of 15 bases. CDR1 is MGHRA, CDR2 YSYEKL, per germline. Here the CDR3 reads CASSQATGRGEQYF. The CDR3 DNA follows: TGCGCCAGCAGCCAGGCAACAGGGAGGGGCGAGCAGTACTTC.

This clonotype was detected ten times or more. The chain couples TRBV20-1 to TRBJ2-5, with 7 bases fitting TRBD2. The CDR3 consists of 12 residues. Germline loops: CDR1 DFQATT, CDR2 SNEGSKA (reference sequence). J lost 5 bases, V lost 3 bases, and 3 bases had no gene match. CDR3 amino acids: CSASPRGETQYF. CDR3 DNA sequence: TGCAGTGCTAGCCCGCGGGGGGAGACCCAGTACTTC.

V usage is TRBV5-1 and J usage is TRBJ2-7, with D hard to call. Germline values: CDR1 SGHRS, CDR2 YFSETQ. V was clipped by 0 bases and J by 0 bases, with 10 bases between them. The CDR3 extends over 15 amino acids. The CDR3: CASSLGFGSSYEQYF. The DNA for the CDR3 is TGCGCCAGCAGCTTGGGGTTTGGCTCCTCCTACGAGCAGTACTTC.

This clonotype was observed at least ten times. The chain employs TRBV3-1 and TRBJ2-1; 9 bases match TRBD2. The J segment lost 8 bases and the V segment lost 4 bases, leaving 12 bases of the junction unmatched. The CDR3 spans 16 residues. Germline CDR1 and CDR2: LGHDT and YNNKEL (reference sequence). This CDR3 reads CASSPWNSGSLDEQFF. The CDR3 nucleotides read TGTGCCAGCAGCCCCTGGAATAGCGGGAGTCTTGATGAGCAGTTCTTC.

This clonotype showed up many times. V and J are TRBV12-3 or TRBV12-4 and TRBJ2-2; 8 bases agree with TRBD2. The CDR3 is 16 residues long. J lost 4 bases, V lost 3 bases, and 7 bases had no gene match. The DNA for the CDR3 is TGTGCCAGCAGTTTCAGCGGGAGACCACTCACCGGGGAGCTGTTTTTT. This translates into CASSFSGRPLTGELFF.

This clonotype was picked up many times. The chain is built from TRBV2 and TRBJ1-1; D is perhaps TRBD1 (5 bases). CDR1 is SNHLY and CDR2 is FYNNEI in the germline V gene. V was shortened by 3 bases and J by 4 bases, with 12 bases between the two germline ends. This CDR3 has 14 residues. CDR3 sequence (DNA): TGTGCCAGCAGTGAGGAGGGGCGCGCCACTGAAGCTTTCTTT. Translated: CASSEEGRATEAFF.

Many counts were recorded for this clonotype. CDR3 sequence: CASSSQRTSTDTQYF. CDR3 DNA sequence: TGTGCCAGCAGTTCCCAGAGGACTAGCACAGATACGCAGTATTTT. This sequence joins TRBV28 and TRBJ2-3, with TRBD2 as a possible D gene (5 bases). Per germline, CDR1 MDHEN and CDR2 SYDVKM. The CDR3 runs 15 residues. The V end was cut by 4 bases, the J end by 0 bases, with 11 bases between.

J is TRBJ2-3 and V is TRBV11-2; 7 bases map to TRBD2. CDR3 length: 14 residues. From germline, CDR1 is SGHAT and CDR2 FQNNGV. J lost 6 bases, V lost 1 base, and 4 bases had no gene match. The CDR3: CASSLAGGWDTQYF. The CDR3 DNA reads as TGTGCCAGCAGCTTAGCGGGGGGATGGGATACGCAGTATTTT.

This rearrangement joins TRBV12-3 or TRBV12-4 to TRBJ1-2; perhaps TRBD1 as D (5 bases). CDR3 size: 14 residues. V was cut by 6 bases and J by 4 bases, with 15 bases left in between. The CDR3 DNA sequence: TGTGCCAGCAGGGACACTCAGGACCGCTATGGCTACACCTTC. It translates to CASRDTQDRYGYTF.